A single sample gave rise to the 2 T cell receptor beta chains below, sequenced in a study of blood T cells in healthy people across ages. The second PCR ran roughly 7 to 12 cycles with a sample-barcoded 5' primer and J-beta primers. MiXCR, applied by TCRdb to the 5' RACE reads, yields one record per CDR3 protein. The sample shows roughly 2 million distinct CDR3 sequences, just under 50% of them seen only once. The sample was blood. Source of these receptors: a woman between 40 and 50 years old in good health.

The rearrangement uses TRBV6-2 or TRBV6-3 and TRBJ2-5; TRBD1 matches 7 bases. The DNA end lines up better with TRBJ2-7; the J call may be wrong. Per germline, CDR1 MNHEY and CDR2 SVGEGT. CDR3 length equals 14 residues. The CDR3: CASTITRQGREQYF. Written as DNA, the CDR3 is TGTGCCAGCACCATCACAAGACAGGGTCGCGAGCAGTACTTC.

The chain has TRBV7-9 and TRBJ2-7; no clear D gene. The end of the DNA is better explained by TRBJ2-4, so the J call may be wrong. The CDR3 spans 15 residues. Germline lookup yields CDR1 SEHNR and CDR2 FQNEAQ (reference sequence). The CDR3 is CASSLAGFLKNIQYF. CDR3 in DNA: TGTGCCAGCAGCTTAGCAGGATTTCTAAAAAACATTCAGTACTTC.